Listed below are T cell receptor beta chains from one sample, sequenced in a study of T cell responses to AZD1222 COVID-19 vaccine. Method: immunoSEQ multiplex PCR; TCRdb's copy keeps in-frame clones and lacks some. The table has some 130,000 clones, around 90% seen once; the top ten hold about 6%. Material: peripheral blood, obtained on day 0 of AZD1222 vaccination. All receptors come from an adult in good health. Each CDR3 is given with its conserved first and last residue. D genes are given only for firm matches. Rows give clone size only sometimes, using once, few, many, or a class for an expanded clone.

d_gene: NA
j_gene: TRBJ2-2
v_gene: TRBV7-9
abundance: NA
CDR3nt: TGTGCCAGCAGCAATTTGCGGGGCGCGAACACCGGGGAGCTGTTTTTT
CDR3aa: CASSNLRGANTGELFF

d_gene: TRBD1
j_gene: TRBJ2-7
v_gene: TRBV13
abundance: few
CDR3nt: TGTGCCAGCAGCTCCCGACAGACCAGGGGGTACGAGCAGTACTTC
CDR3aa: CASSSRQTRGYEQYF

d_gene: NA
j_gene: TRBJ1-5
v_gene: TRBV10-3
abundance: NA
CDR3nt: TGTGCCATCAGTACTCAGGGATTTAGCAATCAGCCCCAGCATTTT
CDR3aa: CAISTQGFSNQPQHF

d_gene: TRBD1
j_gene: TRBJ1-5
v_gene: TRBV4-1
abundance: NA
CDR3nt: TGCGCCAGCAGCCAAGGTTTTAGGGACAGGGGGAATCAGCCCCAGCATTTT
CDR3aa: CASSQGFRDRGNQPQHF

d_gene: NA
j_gene: TRBJ1-2
v_gene: TRBV3-1/TRBV3-2
abundance: NA
CDR3nt: TGTGCCAGCAGCGCCCCAACGGGGGAACTGGGCGGCTACACCTTC
CDR3aa: CASSAPTGELGGYTF

d_gene: NA
j_gene: TRBJ1-2
v_gene: TRBV5-6
abundance: once
CDR3nt: TGTGCCAGCAGCTTATCCACAGACCACTATGGCTACACCTTC
CDR3aa: CASSLSTDHYGYTF

d_gene: TRBD1
j_gene: TRBJ1-1
v_gene: TRBV2
abundance: NA
CDR3nt: TGTGCCAGCAGTGAACCGACAGGGAGGAACACTGAAGCTTTCTTT
CDR3aa: CASSEPTGRNTEAFF

d_gene: NA
j_gene: TRBJ2-7
v_gene: TRBV5-1
abundance: NA
CDR3nt: TGCGCCAGCAGCCCACCCAGCTCCTACGAGCAGTACTTC
CDR3aa: CASSPPSSYEQYF

d_gene: NA
j_gene: TRBJ2-7
v_gene: TRBV6-5
abundance: NA
CDR3nt: TGTGCCAGCAGTTCCCCCGGGAAGAACCACGAGCAGTACTTC
CDR3aa: CASSSPGKNHEQYF

d_gene: NA
j_gene: TRBJ2-1
v_gene: TRBV3-1/TRBV3-2
abundance: NA
CDR3nt: TGTGCCAGCAGCCAGGAGGGGACAGCTTCCTACAATGAGCAGTTCTTC
CDR3aa: CASSQEGTASYNEQFF

d_gene: TRBD1
j_gene: TRBJ1-5
v_gene: TRBV25-1
abundance: once
CDR3nt: TGTGCCAGCAGTGATTCTGGGACAGGGAATCAGCCCCAGCATTTT
CDR3aa: CASSDSGTGNQPQHF

d_gene: NA
j_gene: TRBJ1-4
v_gene: TRBV5-1
abundance: NA
CDR3nt: TGCGCCAGCAGCTTGGCGGGACCTCGGCCCGCAACTAATGAAAAACTGTTTTTT
CDR3aa: CASSLAGPRPATNEKLFF

d_gene: TRBD2
j_gene: TRBJ2-5
v_gene: TRBV11-2
abundance: NA
CDR3nt: TGTGCCAGCAGCTTAGGCGGGGGGTACCAAGAGACCCAGTACTTC
CDR3aa: CASSLGGGYQETQYF

d_gene: TRBD1
j_gene: TRBJ1-1
v_gene: TRBV29-1
abundance: NA
CDR3nt: TGCAGCTTGAGACTTTGGTTAGGGACAGGGAAGAACACTGAAGCTTTCTTT
CDR3aa: CSLRLWLGTGKNTEAFF

d_gene: NA
j_gene: TRBJ1-1
v_gene: TRBV6-2/TRBV6-3
abundance: NA
CDR3nt: TGTGCCAGCAGTTACTCGTTTTCCCAGGGGACGGCGGAAGCTTTCTTT
CDR3aa: CASSYSFSQGTAEAFF

d_gene: NA
j_gene: TRBJ2-1
v_gene: TRBV11-3
abundance: NA
CDR3nt: TGTGCCAGCAGCCCTTACTCGGCCTACAATGAGCAGTTCTTC
CDR3aa: CASSPYSAYNEQFF

d_gene: NA
j_gene: TRBJ1-3
v_gene: TRBV3-1/TRBV3-2
abundance: NA
CDR3nt: TGTGCCAGCAGCCAGGGGATGGTGTTCTCTGGAAACACCATATATTTT
CDR3aa: CASSQGMVFSGNTIYF

d_gene: NA
j_gene: TRBJ1-2
v_gene: TRBV10-3
abundance: few
CDR3nt: TGTGCCATCAGTTCCGAGGAGGAGGGCTACACCTTC
CDR3aa: CAISSEEEGYTF

d_gene: NA
j_gene: TRBJ1-6
v_gene: TRBV7-9
abundance: NA
CDR3nt: TGTGCCAGCAGCCGCCTAGAAGGGGATCTTTCACCCCTCCACTTT
CDR3aa: CASSRLEGDLSPLHF

d_gene: NA
j_gene: TRBJ1-4
v_gene: TRBV3-1/TRBV3-2
abundance: NA
CDR3nt: TGTGCCAGCAGCCAAGTCGGCGAAAAACTGTTTTTT
CDR3aa: CASSQVGEKLFF

d_gene: NA
j_gene: TRBJ1-1
v_gene: TRBV3-1/TRBV3-2
abundance: NA
CDR3nt: TGTGCCAGCAGCCAAGAGGTCGGGGCAGCTTTCTTT
CDR3aa: CASSQEVGAAFF

d_gene: TRBD1
j_gene: TRBJ2-1
v_gene: TRBV20-1
abundance: NA
CDR3nt: TGCAGTGCTCCGACAGGGAGTGAGCAGTTCTTC
CDR3aa: CSAPTGSEQFF

d_gene: NA
j_gene: TRBJ1-1
v_gene: TRBV3-1/TRBV3-2
abundance: NA
CDR3nt: TGTGCCAGCAGCCAAGGTACAGGTTACGCTGAAGCTTTCTTT
CDR3aa: CASSQGTGYAEAFF

d_gene: NA
j_gene: TRBJ2-1
v_gene: TRBV4-1
abundance: NA
CDR3nt: TGCGCCAGCAGCCACGGCCCGGGATTCCTCTACAATGAGCAGTTCTTC
CDR3aa: CASSHGPGFLYNEQFF

d_gene: NA
j_gene: TRBJ2-2
v_gene: TRBV9
abundance: few
CDR3nt: TGTGCCAGCAGCGTAGTAGACACCGGGGAGCTGTTTTTT
CDR3aa: CASSVVDTGELFF

d_gene: TRBD2
j_gene: TRBJ2-7
v_gene: TRBV6-5
abundance: once
CDR3nt: TGTGCCAGCAGTTACTCGGGGGGGTCCTACGAGCAGTACTTC
CDR3aa: CASSYSGGSYEQYF

d_gene: NA
j_gene: TRBJ1-4
v_gene: TRBV6-6
abundance: NA
CDR3nt: TGTGCCAGCAGTTACTCTTCTCTGGGGGCTAATGAAAAACTGTTTTTT
CDR3aa: CASSYSSLGANEKLFF

d_gene: NA
j_gene: TRBJ1-1
v_gene: TRBV12-3/TRBV12-4
abundance: NA
CDR3nt: TGTGCCAGCAGTTTAGGAGGGAACACTGAAGCTTTCTTT
CDR3aa: CASSLGGNTEAFF

d_gene: NA
j_gene: TRBJ1-3
v_gene: TRBV25-1
abundance: NA
CDR3nt: TGTGCCAGCAGTACCTCAGCCACAGGGTCTGGAAACACCATATATTTT
CDR3aa: CASSTSATGSGNTIYF

d_gene: NA
j_gene: TRBJ1-1
v_gene: TRBV6-1
abundance: NA
CDR3nt: TGTGCCAGCAGTGCCCCTCCTAACGACAGGAACACTGAAGCTTTCTTT
CDR3aa: CASSAPPNDRNTEAFF

d_gene: NA
j_gene: TRBJ1-6
v_gene: TRBV9
abundance: once
CDR3nt: TGTGCCAGCAGCGTGCAGGGAGGGAATTCACCCCTCCACTTT
CDR3aa: CASSVQGGNSPLHF

d_gene: NA
j_gene: TRBJ2-6
v_gene: TRBV9
abundance: NA
CDR3nt: TGTGCCAGCAGCGTAGCCTCAGCGTCTGGGGCCAACGTCCTGACTTTC
CDR3aa: CASSVASASGANVLTF

d_gene: NA
j_gene: TRBJ1-5
v_gene: TRBV19
abundance: NA
CDR3nt: TGTGCCAGTAGTATTGGGAATCAGCCCCAGCATTTT
CDR3aa: CASSIGNQPQHF

d_gene: NA
j_gene: TRBJ1-2
v_gene: TRBV5-1
abundance: NA
CDR3nt: TGCGCCAGCAGCTTGGCGCAGGGAGGGAGGCTCTATGGCTACACCTTC
CDR3aa: CASSLAQGGRLYGYTF

d_gene: TRBD2
j_gene: TRBJ2-3
v_gene: TRBV9
abundance: NA
CDR3nt: TGTGCCAGCAGCCGAACCGGGACTAGCGGGGGGATCCGCACAGATACGCAGTATTTT
CDR3aa: CASSRTGTSGGIRTDTQYF

d_gene: NA
j_gene: TRBJ1-2
v_gene: TRBV5-4
abundance: many
CDR3nt: TGTGCCAGCAGGAAGGGCGGTAACTATGGCTACACCTTC
CDR3aa: CASRKGGNYGYTF

d_gene: NA
j_gene: TRBJ2-7
v_gene: TRBV18
abundance: NA
CDR3nt: TGTGCCAGCTCCCCAGGGGTCGAGCAGTACTTC
CDR3aa: CASSPGVEQYF

d_gene: NA
j_gene: TRBJ1-1
v_gene: TRBV6-6
abundance: NA
CDR3nt: TGTGCCAGCAGTTACACCGCGGGGAACACTGAAGCTTTCTTT
CDR3aa: CASSYTAGNTEAFF